This section outlines one T cell receptor (beta chain) sequence together with its context. Germline V gives CDR1 MNHEY, CDR2 SVGEGT. The CDR3 length is 16 residues. Trimming removed 3 bases from V and 5 bases from J, with 19 bases in between. The entry originates in a study of blood T cell repertoires in COVID-19. Turning to the study itself: COVID-19 samples, acute and convalescent, were from the United States, Italy and Spain. The analysed material was cDNA or gDNA that came from T cells, B-cell-depleted T cells, or PBMCs.

Those enrolled in Seattle joined during active infection and were followed longitudinally afterward. Original processing methods: Amplification with reference gene primers provided the estimates of nucleated cell counts. The repertoire was sequenced with immunoSEQ multiplex PCR; TCRdb's copy has only in-frame clones and lacks some. V, J and clone size were drawn from that table, and D and trimming were deduced from the DNA. The table records 150,000 to 200,000 clones, approximately 95% of them present only once. This clonotype was sampled from a woman in her sixties or seventies with COVID-19, enrolled during active disease. Sequencing was carried out using peripheral blood. The V gene is TRBV6-2 or TRBV6-3, the J gene TRBJ1-1; D unclear. CDR3: CASSYGYGEGWTEAFF. CDR3 in DNA: TGTGCCAGCAGTTATGGGTACGGGGAGGGTTGGACTGAAGCTTTCTTT.